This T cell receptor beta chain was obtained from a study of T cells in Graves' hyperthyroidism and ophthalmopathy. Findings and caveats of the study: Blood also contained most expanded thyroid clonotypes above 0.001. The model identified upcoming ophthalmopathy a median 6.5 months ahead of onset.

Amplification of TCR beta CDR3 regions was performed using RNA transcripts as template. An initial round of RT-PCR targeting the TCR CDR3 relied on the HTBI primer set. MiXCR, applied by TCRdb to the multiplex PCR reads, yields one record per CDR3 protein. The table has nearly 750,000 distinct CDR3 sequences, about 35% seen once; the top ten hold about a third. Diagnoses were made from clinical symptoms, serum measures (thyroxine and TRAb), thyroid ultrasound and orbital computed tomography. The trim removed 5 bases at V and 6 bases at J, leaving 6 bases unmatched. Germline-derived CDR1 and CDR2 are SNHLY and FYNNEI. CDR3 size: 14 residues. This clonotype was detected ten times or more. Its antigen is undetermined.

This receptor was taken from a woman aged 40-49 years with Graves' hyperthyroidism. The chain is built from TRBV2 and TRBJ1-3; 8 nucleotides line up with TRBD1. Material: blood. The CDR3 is CASSSQGATNTIYF. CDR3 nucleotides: TGTGCCAGCAGTTCTCAGGGGGCTACAAACACCATATATTTT.